This T cell receptor (beta chain) was identified in a study of cytomegalovirus exposure and HLA in healthy donors. The CDR3 is 13 amino acids. Germline CDR1 reads SGHNT; CDR2 reads YYREEE (reference sequence). With 0 bases removed from V and 9 bases from J, the gap between germline ends came to 10 bases. It was with 60 Vbeta and 13 Jbeta primers that the PCR ran. Repertoires were generated with immunoSEQ multiplex PCR, while TCRdb's copy carries only in-frame clones and drops some. The table lists under 150,000 clones, roughly four fifths of them singletons, with roughly 8% in the top ten. This clone was detected only once.

V is TRBV5-4 and J is TRBJ1-5; no clear D. The sample comprised PBMCs. This TCR came from a woman aged 45-60 years in good health and CMV-seropositive. The CDR3 nucleotides read TGTGCCAGCAGCTTGGAGCGGGCTCCGCCCCAGCATTTT. This translates into CASSLERAPPQHF.